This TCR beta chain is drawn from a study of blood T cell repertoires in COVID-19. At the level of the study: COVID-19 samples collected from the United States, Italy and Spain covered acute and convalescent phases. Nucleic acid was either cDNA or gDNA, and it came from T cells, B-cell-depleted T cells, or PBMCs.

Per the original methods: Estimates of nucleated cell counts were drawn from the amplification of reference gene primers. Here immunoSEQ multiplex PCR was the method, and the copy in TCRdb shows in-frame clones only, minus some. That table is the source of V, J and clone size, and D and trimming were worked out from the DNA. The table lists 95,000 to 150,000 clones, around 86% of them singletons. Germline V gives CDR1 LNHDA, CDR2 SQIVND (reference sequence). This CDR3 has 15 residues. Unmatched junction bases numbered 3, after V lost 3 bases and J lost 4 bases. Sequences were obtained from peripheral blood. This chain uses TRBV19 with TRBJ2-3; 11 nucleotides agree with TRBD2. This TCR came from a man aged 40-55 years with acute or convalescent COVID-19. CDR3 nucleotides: TGTGCCAGTAGTATCACTAGCGGGAGTTCAGATACGCAGTATTTT. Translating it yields CASSITSGSSDTQYF. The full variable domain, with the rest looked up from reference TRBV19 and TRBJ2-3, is DGGITQSPKYLFRKEGQNVTLSCEQNLNHDAMYWYRQDPGQGLRLIYYSQIVNDFQKGDIAEGYSVSREKKESFPLTVTSAQKNPTAFYLCASSITSGSSDTQYFGPGTRLTVL.